This T cell receptor (beta chain) was sequenced in a study of cytomegalovirus exposure and HLA in healthy donors. In this sample, this clone turned up a few times. Sequencing was performed with immunoSEQ multiplex PCR; in TCRdb, only in-frame clones are kept and a portion is missing. In the table there are 140,000 to 150,000 clones, 80% to 90% of which are singletons. CDR3 length equals 13 residues. Germline values: CDR1 MRHNA, CDR2 SNTAGT. V lost 1 base, J lost 7 bases, and 9 bases lay in between. The source material was PBMCs. The genes are TRBV6-4 and TRBJ2-3; TRBD1 is a possible D gene (5 bases). This clonotype originated in a man between 18 and 29 years old in good health and CMV-seropositive. The CDR3 loop reads CASSDFQGYTQYF. The CDR3 region has the DNA TGTGCCAGCAGTGACTTTCAGGGATATACGCAGTATTTT.